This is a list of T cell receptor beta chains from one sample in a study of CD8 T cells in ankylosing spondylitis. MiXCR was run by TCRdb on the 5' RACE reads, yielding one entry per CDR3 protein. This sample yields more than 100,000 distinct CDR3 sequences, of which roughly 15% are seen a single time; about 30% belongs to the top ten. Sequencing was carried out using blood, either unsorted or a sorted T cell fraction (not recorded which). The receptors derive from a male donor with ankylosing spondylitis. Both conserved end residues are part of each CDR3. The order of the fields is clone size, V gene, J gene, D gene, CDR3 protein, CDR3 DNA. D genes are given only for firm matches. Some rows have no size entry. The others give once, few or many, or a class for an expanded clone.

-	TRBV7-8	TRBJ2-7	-	CASSPAGHPYEQYF	TGTGCCAGCAGCCCAGCGGGACACCCCTACGAGCAGTACTTC
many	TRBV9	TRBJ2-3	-	CASSVEGFRVSDTQYF	TGTGCCAGCAGCGTAGAGGGCTTCAGGGTCTCAGATACGCAGTATTTT
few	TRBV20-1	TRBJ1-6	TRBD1	CSAGGTGYNSPLHF	TGCAGTGCAGGGGGGACAGGGTATAATTCACCCCTCCACTTT
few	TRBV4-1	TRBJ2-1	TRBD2	CASSQRYSGANEQFF	TGCGCCAGCAGCCAAAGATATAGCGGGGCCAATGAGCAGTTCTTC
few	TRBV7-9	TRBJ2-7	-	CASSSAGKGYEQYF	TGTGCCAGCAGCTCAGCCGGTAAGGGGTACGAGCAGTACTTC
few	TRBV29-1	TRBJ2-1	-	CSVGKGTSFSYNEQFF	TGCAGCGTTGGTAAAGGGACTTCATTCTCCTACAATGAGCAGTTCTTC
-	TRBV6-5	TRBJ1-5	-	CASSYSYEQGRQPQHF	TGTGCCAGCAGTTACTCCTACGAACAGGGCAGGCAGCCCCAGCATTTT
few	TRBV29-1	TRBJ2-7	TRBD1	CSVLTGGDEQYF	TGCAGCGTCCTGACAGGGGGCGACGAGCAGTACTTC
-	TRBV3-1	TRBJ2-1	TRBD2	CASSPLQREVTYNEQFF	TGTGCCAGCAGCCCACTCCAGCGGGAGGTTACCTACAATGAGCAGTTCTTC
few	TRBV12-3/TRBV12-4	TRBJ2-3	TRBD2	CASSPLAAPTDTQYF	TGTGCCAGCAGCCCTCTAGCGGCCCCCACAGATACGCAGTATTTT
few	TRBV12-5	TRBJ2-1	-	CASGLESATYNEQFF	TGTGCTAGTGGTTTGGAAAGCGCAACCTACAATGAGCAGTTCTTC
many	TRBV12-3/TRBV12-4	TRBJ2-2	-	CASSFEYTGELFF	TGTGCCAGCAGTTTTGAATACACCGGGGAGCTGTTTTTT
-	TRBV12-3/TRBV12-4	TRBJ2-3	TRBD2	CASSLGTSGASTDTQYF	TGTGCCAGCAGTCTGGGGACTAGCGGGGCTAGCACAGATACGCAGTATTTT
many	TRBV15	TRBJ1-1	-	CATSRASTVEAFF	TGTGCCACCAGCAGAGCTTCTACAGTTGAAGCTTTCTTT
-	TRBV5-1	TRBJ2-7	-	CASSFPGDSYEQYF	TGCGCCAGCAGCTTCCCGGGGGACTCCTACGAGCAGTACTTC
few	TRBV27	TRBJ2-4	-	CASSTPTGEGIQYF	TGTGCCAGCAGTACCCCGACAGGAGAAGGCATTCAGTACTTC
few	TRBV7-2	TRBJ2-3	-	CASSLTGDITDTQYF	TGTGCCAGCAGCTTAACGGGAGATATCACAGATACGCAGTATTTT
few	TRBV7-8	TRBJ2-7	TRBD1	CASSSPGQGDAEQYF	TGTGCCAGCAGCTCGCCGGGACAGGGGGACGCCGAGCAGTACTTC
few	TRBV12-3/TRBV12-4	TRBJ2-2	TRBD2	CASRRTSGNTGELFF	TGTGCCAGCAGGCGGACTAGCGGGAACACCGGGGAGCTGTTTTTT
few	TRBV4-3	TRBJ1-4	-	CASSHVGIGEKLFF	TGCGCCAGCAGCCACGTGGGGATCGGGGAAAAACTGTTTTTT
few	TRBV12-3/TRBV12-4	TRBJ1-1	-	CASRLPLNTEAFF	TGTGCCAGCCGCCTTCCACTGAACACTGAAGCTTTCTTT
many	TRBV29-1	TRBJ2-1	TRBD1	CSVEERDRGGHEQFF	TGCAGCGTTGAAGAACGGGACAGGGGCGGACATGAGCAGTTCTTC
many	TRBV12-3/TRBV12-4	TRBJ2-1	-	CASSFTSNEQFF	TGTGCCAGCAGTTTCACTAGCAATGAGCAGTTCTTC
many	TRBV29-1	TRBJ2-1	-	CSVGASDYDEQFF	TGCAGCGTTGGGGCTAGTGATTATGATGAGCAGTTCTTC
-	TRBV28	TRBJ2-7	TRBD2	CASSLSGLAAYEQYF	TGTGCCAGCAGTTTATCGGGACTAGCGGCCTACGAGCAGTACTTC
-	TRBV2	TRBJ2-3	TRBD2	CASRGFRAGASPDTQYF	TGTGCCAGCAGGGGGTTTCGAGCGGGAGCGAGCCCAGATACGCAGTATTTT
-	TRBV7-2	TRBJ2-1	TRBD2	CASSEGLAYYNEQFF	TGTGCCAGCAGCGAGGGACTAGCCTACTACAATGAGCAGTTCTTC
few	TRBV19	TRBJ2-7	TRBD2	CASSMGLAEAYEQYF	TGTGCCAGTAGTATGGGACTAGCGGAGGCCTACGAGCAGTACTTC
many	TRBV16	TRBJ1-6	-	CASSARLIVDRMGSPLHF	TGTGCCAGCAGCGCTCGACTCATCGTAGACAGAATGGGTTCACCCCTCCACTTT
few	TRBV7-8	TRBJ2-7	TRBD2	CASSSGTSGFHYSYEQYF	TGTGCCAGCAGCTCCGGGACTAGCGGGTTTCACTACTCCTACGAGCAGTACTTC
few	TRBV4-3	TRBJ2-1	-	CASSWAGGEQFF	TGCGCCAGCTCGTGGGCCGGCGGGGAGCAGTTCTTC
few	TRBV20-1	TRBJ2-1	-	CSARWRMGVHNEQFF	TGCAGTGCTAGATGGCGGATGGGGGTACACAATGAGCAGTTCTTC
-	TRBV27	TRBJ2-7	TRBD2	CASSLRSSGSSPTMGEQYF	TGTGCCAGCAGTTTAAGGTCTAGCGGGAGTTCCCCAACGATGGGCGAGCAGTACTTC
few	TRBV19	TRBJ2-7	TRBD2	CASSMRLAGAPHEQYF	TGTGCCAGTAGTATGAGACTAGCGGGAGCCCCCCACGAGCAGTACTTC